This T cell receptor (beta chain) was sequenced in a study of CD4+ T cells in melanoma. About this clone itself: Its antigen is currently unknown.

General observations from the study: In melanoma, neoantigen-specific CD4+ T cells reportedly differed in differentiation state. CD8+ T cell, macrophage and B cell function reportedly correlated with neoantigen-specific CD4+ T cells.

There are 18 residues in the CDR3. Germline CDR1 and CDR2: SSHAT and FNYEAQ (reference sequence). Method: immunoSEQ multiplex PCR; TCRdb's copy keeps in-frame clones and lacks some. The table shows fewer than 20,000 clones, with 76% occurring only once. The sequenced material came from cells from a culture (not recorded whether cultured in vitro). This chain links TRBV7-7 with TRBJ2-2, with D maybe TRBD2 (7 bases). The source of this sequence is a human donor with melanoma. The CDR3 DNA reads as TGTGCTAGCGGGTGCGGGTCCCCCGGGACAAATCCCACCGGGGAGCTGTTTTTT. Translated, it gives CASGCGSPGTNPTGELFF.